This T cell receptor (beta chain) was sequenced during a study of cytomegalovirus exposure and HLA in healthy donors. Germline V CDR1 and CDR2: MGHRA, YSYEKL. This CDR3 contains 16 residues. V lost 1 base and J lost 4, with 16 bases in between. Use of 60 Vbeta and 13 Jbeta primers characterized the PCR. Sequenced by immunoSEQ multiplex PCR; TCRdb stores in-frame clones only, minus some. The table shows 100,000 or so clones, with around two thirds occurring only once. The rearrangement uses TRBV4-1 and TRBJ2-5; a weak D match, TRBD2 (5 bases). Source material: PBMCs. This clonotype originated in a man under 40 in good health and CMV-seropositive. The CDR3 DNA is TGCGCCAGCAGCCAAGCTAGCCACAATGCCCCAGAGACCCAGTACTTC. Amino acids: CASSQASHNAPETQYF.